This TCR beta chain is from a study of blood T cells in healthy people across ages. Study outcomes and limitations: Diversity was estimated from one million T cells, and these estimates were considered underestimates. Any conclusive comparison of naive versus antigen-experienced cells was prevented by using unsorted PBMCs.

For the second PCR, which ran for roughly 7 to 11 cycles, a sample-barcoded 5' primer and a J-beta primer mix were used. The template-switch adaptor, which had 12 random nucleotides, put a tag on each cDNA molecule. TCRdb processed the 5' RACE reads anew with MiXCR; each CDR3 protein has one entry. In the table there are about 1.5 million distinct CDR3 sequences, roughly 45% of which are singletons. This clonotype appeared a few times. No antigen is known for it. Trimming took 2 bases from V and 1 from J, leaving 10 bases between them. Germline lookup yields CDR1 SGHTA and CDR2 FQGNSA. The length of the CDR3 is 15 residues.

This clonotype originated in a woman under 30 in good health. The chain employs TRBV7-2 and TRBJ2-3; tentative D call: TRBD2 (6 bases). What was sequenced was blood. The CDR3: CASSLRASGTDTQYF. CDR3 nucleotide sequence: TGTGCCAGCAGCTTAAGGGCTAGCGGCACAGATACGCAGTATTTT.